The clone carrying this T cell receptor (beta chain) was seen many times. Co-extraction yielded RNA and DNA from approximately 20-30 mg of unsorted bulk tissue. This sample was taken from a study of tumor-infiltrating lymphocytes in primary liver carcinoma. The overall study: The patients included men and women who were aged 30 to 69 years.

CDR3 length: 13 amino acids. V gave up 3 bases and J gave up 6 bases, with 9 bases separating them. The investigators made TCR beta cDNA from 400 to 500 ng total RNA, using a constant-region primer. Investigators got TCR beta libraries out of three nested multiplex PCR rounds, done with slightly modified ARM-PCR. Researchers ran the first two PCR rounds for ten to eleven cycles each with TRBV1-TRBV30 forward primers and a C-beta reverse primer. TCRdb analysed the multiplex PCR reads with MiXCR anew, one entry per CDR3 protein. Found here are more than 100,000 distinct CDR3 sequences, around 70% of them singletons; the top ten hold 7.5% to 10%.

The sample comprised tumor-adjacent normal liver tissue. The chain has TRBV12-3 or TRBV12-4 and TRBJ2-1; D remains ambiguous. This clonotype originated in a woman aged 55-70 years with primary liver carcinoma and hepatitis B virus infection. CDR3 sequence: CASSLLTSNEQFF. The CDR3 bases are TGTGCCAGCAGTTTGTTAACTTCCAATGAGCAGTTCTTC.